Following are 32 T cell receptor beta chains from one sample sequenced in a study of blood T cell repertoires in COVID-19. Generated by immunoSEQ multiplex PCR, the TCRdb table keeps only in-frame clones and is missing some. The profile shows over 150,000 clones, 65% to 90% of them singletons. The sequenced sample was peripheral blood. The receptors come from a human donor in a cohort sampled during active COVID-19.

The V and J genes are TRBV7-2 and TRBJ2-4; D is perhaps TRBD1 (7 bases). The germline V gene has CDR1 SGHTA and CDR2 FQGNSA. Trimming left V 5 bases short and J 5 bases short, with 13 bases between. The CDR3 totals 14 residues. The DNA for the CDR3 is TGTGCCAGCAGCACCGGAGGGGGCCAAAACATTCAGTACTTC. Its protein is CASSTGGGQNIQYF. The whole variable domain, filled in from reference TRBV7-2 and TRBJ2-4, reads GAGVSQSPSNKVTEKGKDVELRCDPISGHTALYWYRQSLGQGLEFLIYFQGNSAPDKSGLPSDRFSAERTGGSVSTLTIQRTQQEDSAVYLCASSTGGGQNIQYFGAGTRLSVL.

The chain uses TRBV7-2 and TRBJ2-7; 11 bases agree with TRBD2. Trimming removed 3 bases from V and 0 bases from J; junction bases left unmatched: 4. Germline values: CDR1 SGHTA, CDR2 FQGNSA. The CDR3 extends over 16 amino acids. The CDR3 region has the DNA TGTGCCAGCAGCTTCTCCGGGACTAGCGGCTCCTACGAGCAGTACTTC. Residues: CASSFSGTSGSYEQYF.

This rearrangement joins TRBV5-1 to TRBJ2-7; 8 bases fit TRBD1. The CDR3 totals 14 residues. Germline loops: CDR1 SGHRS, CDR2 YFSETQ. The ends lost 4 bases at V and 8 bases at J; junction bases unmatched: 11. The CDR3 loop reads CASSKGQAGGKQYF. The CDR3 nucleotides are TGCGCCAGCAGCAAGGGACAGGCCGGGGGAAAGCAGTACTTC.

The chain uses TRBV11-2 and TRBJ2-7, with D possibly TRBD1 on 5 matching bases. V was trimmed by 10 bases and J by 2 bases, leaving 12 bases between them. Germline lookup yields CDR1 SGHAT and CDR2 FQNNGV. The CDR3 has 12 amino acids. Here the CDR3 DNA reads TGTGCCACTCAGGGTATCGCCTACGAGCAGTACTTC. This gives the protein CATQGIAYEQYF.

This rearrangement joins TRBV5-1 to TRBJ2-3; 7 bases fit TRBD2. This CDR3 has 16 amino acids. Germline trimming cut 0 bases from V and 7 bases from J; bases unmatched to any gene: 11. Germline CDR1 reads SGHRS; CDR2 reads YFSETQ. Written as DNA, the CDR3 is TGCGCCAGCAGCTTGGGGAGAAGGCAGGGACTAAATACGCAGTATTTT. Translation: CASSLGRRQGLNTQYF.

Only one count was recorded for this clone. CDR3 protein: CASSGTGQETQYF. For the CDR3, the DNA is TGTGCCAGTAGTGGGACAGGACAAGAGACCCAGTACTTC. The J gene is TRBJ2-5, the V gene TRBV19; 8 bases fit TRBD1. With 5 bases clipped from V and 2 bases from J, the junction kept 1 base outside the gene matches. The CDR3 spans 13 residues. Germline V gene sequence: CDR1 LNHDA, CDR2 SQIVND (reference sequence).

CDR3 in DNA: TGTGCCAGCAGTTCCGGGGGGGAGACCCAGTACTTC. As protein: CASSSGGETQYF. The chain joins TRBV12-3 or TRBV12-4 to TRBJ2-5, with 7 bases matching TRBD2. The CDR3 loop spans 12 amino acids. V shed 4 bases and J 5 bases; nucleotides not matched to a gene: 1.

The gene calls are TRBV7-8 and TRBJ2-1, with no clear D. The CDR3 runs 18 residues. Trimming pared 4 bases from V and 8 bases from J, leaving 27 bases between. Germline V gene data show CDR1 as SGHVS and CDR2 as FQNEAQ. CDR3 sequence: CASSSPPRRPINRDEQFF. CDR3 bases: TGTGCCAGCAGCTCCCCTCCCCGGCGGCCCATTAACCGTGATGAGCAGTTCTTC. Using reference TRBV7-8 and TRBJ2-1 for the parts outside the CDR3, the full variable domain is GAGVSQSPRYKVAKRGQDVALRCDPISGHVSLFWYQQALGQGPEFLTYFQNEAQLDKSGLPSDRFFAERPEGSVSTLKIQRTQQEDSAVYLCASSSPPRRPINRDEQFFGPGTRLTVL.

In this sample, this clone turned up once. J is TRBJ2-1 and V is TRBV27; 13 bases match TRBD2. Germline V gene data show CDR1 as MNHEY and CDR2 as SMNVEV (reference sequence). Trimming cost V 6 bases and J 4 bases; bases outside gene matches: 0. The CDR3 contains 14 residues. The CDR3 sequence: CASRGLAGYNEQFF. CDR3 coding DNA: TGTGCCAGCAGGGGACTAGCGGGGTACAATGAGCAGTTCTTC.

In its sample, this clone was seen once. V is TRBV18 and J is TRBJ1-4, with D possibly being TRBD1 (6 bases). V was clipped by 2 bases and J by 4 bases, with 14 bases between them. The CDR3 consists of 16 residues. Germline values: CDR1 KGHSH, CDR2 LQKENI. The CDR3 region is CASSPMNGQLNEKLFF. CDR3 nucleotides: TGTGCCAGCTCACCAATGAACGGACAGCTTAATGAAAAACTGTTTTTT.

In this sample, this clone turned up once. V usage is TRBV6-6 and J usage is TRBJ2-7; 9 nucleotides match TRBD2. CDR1 and CDR2 from the germline V gene are MNHNY and SVGAGI (reference sequence). The CDR3 loop spans 14 amino acids. Trimming cost V 4 bases and J 0 bases; bases outside gene matches: 1. The CDR3 nucleotides read TGTGCCAGCAGTTTTAGCGGGGGCTCCTACGAGCAGTACTTC. Translated: CASSFSGGSYEQYF.

V is TRBV18 and J is TRBJ1-5, with TRBD1 identical over 8 bases. V dropped 6 bases and J dropped 0; count of bases not matched to a gene: 7. Germline V gene lookup returns CDR1 KGHSH and CDR2 LQKENI. The CDR3 is 16 amino acids. The CDR3 sequence: CASSYRDRYSNQPQHF. The CDR3 nucleotides are TGTGCCAGCTCGTACCGGGACAGGTATAGCAATCAGCCCCAGCATTTT.

This sequence joins TRBV3-1 (or the pseudogene TRBV3-2) and TRBJ2-2, with a weak D call TRBD2 (6 bases). Trimming shortened V by 5 bases and J by 4 bases, and 17 bases separated the two germline ends. The CDR3 contains 16 residues. CDR1 and CDR2 from the germline V gene are LGHDT and YNNKEL (reference sequence). The CDR3 reads CASSSWGERGTGELFF. CDR3 sequence (DNA): TGTGCCAGCAGCTCCTGGGGGGAGAGGGGCACCGGGGAGCTGTTTTTT.

CDR3 bases: TGTGCCAGCTCAGACAGGGAGGTCGGCACAGATACGCAGTATTTT. Translated: CASSDREVGTDTQYF. The chain couples TRBV28 to TRBJ2-3, with a tentative D call TRBD1 (7 bases). V was pared by 8 bases and J by 1 base, with 16 bases between. Germline loops: CDR1 MDHEN, CDR2 SYDVKM. The length of the CDR3 is 15 residues.

The V and J genes are TRBV7-6 and TRBJ2-5; 12 bases are a match to TRBD2. Germline V gives CDR1 SGHVS, CDR2 FNYEAQ. The trim removed 1 base at V and 4 bases at J, leaving 10 bases unmatched. This CDR3 spans 18 amino acids. For the CDR3, the DNA is TGTGCCAGCAGCTTAGGTATCCTAGCGGGAGGGCCGGGAGAGACCCAGTACTTC. This encodes CASSLGILAGGPGETQYF.

CDR3 DNA: TGTGCCAGCTCACCACCCGGGACTAGCGGGACAGATACGCAGTATTTT. It yields the protein CASSPPGTSGTDTQYF. The chain recombines TRBV18 with TRBJ2-3; 12 bases are shared with TRBD2. V lost 0 bases, J lost 3 bases, and 1 base stayed unmatched. This CDR3 comprises 16 residues. The germline V gene has CDR1 KGHSH and CDR2 LQKENI.

The rearrangement uses TRBV5-1 and TRBJ2-2; 10 nucleotides match TRBD1. Germline V CDR1 and CDR2: SGHRS, YFSETQ. The CDR3 has 20 residues. J was trimmed by 6 bases and V by 1 base; bases with no gene match: 18. The CDR3 loop reads CASSLYWLRQGAFGPGELFF. The CDR3 DNA is TGCGCCAGCAGCTTGTATTGGTTACGACAGGGGGCTTTCGGACCCGGGGAGCTGTTTTTT.

The chain employs TRBV4-1 and TRBJ1-1, with 10 nucleotides matching TRBD1. This CDR3 has 14 amino acids. Germline-derived CDR1 and CDR2 are MGHRA and YSYEKL. V lost 4 bases, J lost 6 bases, and 5 bases stayed unmatched. This CDR3 reads CASSPGQGLSEAFF. In nucleotides, the CDR3 is TGCGCCAGCAGCCCGGGACAGGGGTTGTCTGAAGCTTTCTTT.

V usage is TRBV2 and J usage is TRBJ2-2; possibly TRBD2 for D (6 bases). V shed 2 bases and J shed 4 bases, with 14 bases lying between them. The germline CDR1 and CDR2 sequences are SNHLY and FYNNEI. This CDR3 is 16 amino acids long. CDR3 nucleotide sequence: TGTGCCAGCAGTGAAAGGTCCCTAGCGCCCACCGGGGAGCTGTTTTTT. It specifies CASSERSLAPTGELFF.

This chain connects TRBV5-1 to TRBJ2-5; perhaps TRBD2 as D (7 bases). This CDR3 is 15 amino acids long. Trimming pared 5 bases from V and 3 bases from J, leaving 17 bases between. In germline, CDR1 is SGHRS, CDR2 YFSETQ. The chain's CDR3 is CASRRGAGREETQYF. As DNA, the CDR3 is TGCGCCAGCAGACGGGGGGCAGGGCGAGAAGAGACCCAGTACTTC.

This rearrangement joins TRBV10-3 to TRBJ2-1; 9 nucleotides agree with TRBD2. Trimming cost V 0 bases and J 8 bases; bases outside gene matches: 11. Germline values: CDR1 ENHRY, CDR2 SYGVKD. The CDR3 covers 17 residues. The CDR3 loop is CAISESKGGRGSDEQFF. In DNA form, the CDR3 reads TGTGCCATCAGTGAGTCCAAAGGCGGGAGGGGCAGCGATGAGCAGTTCTTC.

Only a few counts were recorded for this clone. The chain is built from TRBV9 and TRBJ2-7; D is undetermined. V was clipped by 0 bases and J by 0 bases, with 7 bases between them. This CDR3 comprises 14 residues. Germline V gene lookup returns CDR1 SGDLS and CDR2 YYNGEE. CDR3 coding DNA: TGTGCCAGCAGCGTAGGGCAGTACTCCTACGAGCAGTACTTC. It codes for CASSVGQYSYEQYF. Full variable domain (outside the CDR3, taken from reference TRBV9 and TRBJ2-7): DSGVTQTPKHLITATGQRVTLRCSPRSGDLSVYWYQQSLDQGLQFLIQYYNGEERAKGNILERFSAQQFPDLHSELNLSSLELGDSALYFCASSVGQYSYEQYFGPGTRLTVT.

V and J are TRBV6-6 and TRBJ1-5; D may be TRBD1 (6 bases). Germline V lookup: CDR1 MNHNY, CDR2 SVGAGI (reference sequence). Trimming left V 6 bases short and J 1 base short, with 13 bases between. The CDR3 is 15 residues long. This CDR3 is CASRGDDRSNQPQHF. Written as DNA, the CDR3 is TGTGCCAGCAGGGGAGATGACAGGAGCAATCAGCCCCAGCATTTT.

The chain uses TRBV7-2 and TRBJ2-1, with D tentatively TRBD2 (6 bases). Looked up from germline, CDR1 is SGHTA and CDR2 is FQGNSA. This CDR3 is built from 15 residues. V lost 2 bases to trimming and J lost 2 bases, with 10 bases between them. The CDR3 loop is CASSLTSSTYNEQFF. CDR3 coding DNA: TGTGCCAGCAGCTTAACTAGCTCCACCTACAATGAGCAGTTCTTC.

V usage is TRBV7-9 and J usage is TRBJ2-7; weak D call: TRBD2 (7 bases). CDR1 SEHNR and CDR2 FQNEAQ come from the germline V gene (reference sequence). Trimming removed 0 bases at V and 3 bases at J, with 12 bases between. The CDR3 has 15 residues. The CDR3 coding sequence is TGTGCCAGCAGCTTAGCGGGAGGGGGGAACTACGAGCAGTACTTC. This gives the protein CASSLAGGGNYEQYF.

The chain is built from TRBV28 and TRBJ2-7; D is undetermined. This CDR3 comprises 10 residues. With 9 bases removed from V and 2 bases from J, the gap between germline ends came to 5 bases. The V gene's germline CDR1 is MDHEN and CDR2 SYDVKM. CDR3 sequence: CASLTYEQYF. CDR3 in DNA: TGTGCCAGTCTAACCTACGAGCAGTACTTC. The full variable domain, in which reference TRBV28 and TRBJ2-7 provide the parts outside the CDR3, is DVKVTQSSRYLVKRTGEKVFLECVQDMDHENMFWYRQDPGLGLRLIYFSYDVKMKEKGDIPEGYSVSREKKERFSLILESASTNQTSMYLCASLTYEQYFGPGTRLTVT.

This chain connects TRBV5-4 to TRBJ2-3; 8 nucleotides line up with TRBD2. V was clipped by 2 bases and J by 5 bases; unmatched bases: 10. Germline V gene lookup returns CDR1 SGHNT and CDR2 YYREEE (reference sequence). This CDR3 region has 16 residues. The CDR3 region is CASSLVREGLGDTQYF. CDR3 nucleotide sequence: TGTGCCAGCAGCTTAGTCCGGGAGGGCCTAGGAGATACGCAGTATTTT.

The chain carries TRBV27 and TRBJ2-1; D possibly corresponds to TRBD1 (6 bases). Trimming shortened V by 8 bases and J by 9 bases, and 14 bases separated the two germline ends. Per germline, CDR1 MNHEY and CDR2 SMNVEV (reference sequence). The CDR3 loop spans 12 amino acids. CDR3 protein: CASQTGYGEQFF. The CDR3 DNA reads as TGTGCCAGCCAAACAGGGTACGGTGAGCAGTTCTTC.

This chain links TRBV19 with TRBJ2-7; TRBD1 matches 8 bases. The germline gives CDR1 LNHDA, CDR2 SQIVND (reference sequence). This CDR3 region has 15 residues. The junction had 4 bases not matched to a gene; V was cut back by 3 bases and J by 0 bases. CDR3: CASSIPGTGSYEQYF. CDR3 bases: TGTGCCAGTAGTATCCCCGGGACAGGCTCCTACGAGCAGTACTTC.

The chain employs TRBV9 and TRBJ1-1, with TRBD1 matching over 10 bases. CDR3 length: 15 residues. CDR1 and CDR2 (germline): SGDLS, YYNGEE. V shed 3 bases, J shed 5 bases, and the junction held 7 bases outside the gene matches. CDR3 bases: TGTGCCAGCAGCGCCTGGGACAGGGGAGGAACTGAAGCTTTCTTT. This encodes CASSAWDRGGTEAFF.

The J gene is TRBJ2-3, the V gene TRBV28, with TRBD2 as a possible D gene (6 bases). V shed 3 bases and J shed 1 base, with 11 bases lying between them. The germline V gene has CDR1 MDHEN and CDR2 SYDVKM. The CDR3 has 15 amino acids. CDR3 sequence reads: CASSFWRDGTDTQYF. The CDR3, as DNA: TGTGCCAGCAGTTTTTGGCGGGACGGCACAGATACGCAGTATTTT.

The chain has TRBV19 and TRBJ1-1; no definite D call. V was pared by 4 bases and J by 0 bases, with 12 bases between. The V gene's germline CDR1 is LNHDA and CDR2 SQIVND (reference sequence). The CDR3 runs 15 residues. DNA for the CDR3: TGTGCCAGTAGTACGCGACGGAGCATGAACACTGAAGCTTTCTTT. Translated: CASSTRRSMNTEAFF. The variable domain in full, completed from reference TRBV19 and TRBJ1-1, reads DGGITQSPKYLFRKEGQNVTLSCEQNLNHDAMYWYRQDPGQGLRLIYYSQIVNDFQKGDIAEGYSVSREKKESFPLTVTSAQKNPTAFYLCASSTRRSMNTEAFFGQGTRLTVV.